One sample yielded the 6 T cell receptor beta chains listed below, sequenced in a study of blood T cell repertoires in COVID-19 (dated by TCRdb to the early 2020s). The library came from the immunoSEQ multiplex PCR assay. In its TCRdb copy, this immuneACCESS table keeps in-frame sequences only and misses some clones. Where compared with another copy, unresolved V genes explain less than half of these, and the others have no known cause. The sample table lists roughly 260,000 clones, 80% to 90% of them with a count of one. Around 5% of the sample goes to the ten largest clones. The sequencing input was peripheral blood. Receptors originate from a woman in her seventies with acute or convalescent COVID-19.

With regard to this clone: The identical CDR3 is also encoded by other nucleotide sequences in the sample. V usage is TRBV3-1 (or the pseudogene TRBV3-2) and J usage is TRBJ1-6; TRBD1 matches at 8 bases. Trimming cost V 1 base and J 10 bases; bases outside gene matches: 3. Germline V CDR1 and CDR2: LGHDT, YNNKEL (reference sequence). The CDR3 extends over 14 amino acids. The CDR3 sequence is CASSQAGGRSPLHF. Written as DNA, the CDR3 is TGTGCCAGCAGCCAAGCAGGGGGCAGGTCACCCCTCCACTTT.

V gene TRBV3-1 (or the pseudogene TRBV3-2) combines with J gene TRBJ1-3, with a possible D match to TRBD1 (6 bases). V was clipped by 5 bases and J by 9 bases, with 17 bases between them. Germline V gene sequence: CDR1 LGHDT, CDR2 YNNKEL (reference sequence). The CDR3 totals 14 residues. CDR3 protein: CASSFTDSRSTIYF. The DNA for the CDR3 is TGTGCCAGCAGCTTTACGGACAGCCGGAGCACCATATATTTT.

This clone appeared a few times. V gene TRBV28 combines with J gene TRBJ1-3, with a weak D call TRBD1 (6 bases). The germline V and J ends were trimmed by 4 bases and 3 bases, with 7 bases remaining between them. CDR1 is MDHEN and CDR2 is SYDVKM in the germline V gene. This CDR3 has 13 amino acids. The CDR3 loop reads CASSSQGGNTIYF. DNA for the CDR3: TGTGCCAGCAGTTCACAGGGTGGAAACACCATATATTTT.

The V and J genes are TRBV11-2 and TRBJ2-7, with D possibly matching TRBD1 (6 bases). CDR3 length equals 15 residues. Per the germline V gene, CDR1 is SGHAT and CDR2 is FQNNGV. Trimming pared 5 bases from V and 6 bases from J, leaving 20 bases between. In DNA form, the CDR3 reads TGTGCCAGCAGCCAGGGGTCTGCAATCCCTCTCGAGCAGTACTTC. Its translation: CASSQGSAIPLEQYF.

The V call is TRBV5-1, the J call TRBJ2-7; TRBD1 matches 10 bases. Germline V gene lookup returns CDR1 SGHRS and CDR2 YFSETQ. Trimming cost V 3 bases and J 2 bases; bases outside gene matches: 8. This CDR3 has 16 residues. This CDR3 is CASSSGGQGRPYEQYF. The CDR3 nucleotides are TGCGCCAGCAGCTCGGGGGGACAGGGGCGTCCCTACGAGCAGTACTTC.

The chain uses TRBV2 and TRBJ1-5; unclear D gene. The ends were cut back, 3 bases at V and 7 bases at J, with 7 bases in the middle. The germline V gene has CDR1 SNHLY and CDR2 FYNNEI. The CDR3 extends over 12 amino acids. The CDR3 coding sequence is TGTGCCAGCAGTGATCCTAACCAGCCCCAGCATTTT. Translating gives CASSDPNQPQHF.